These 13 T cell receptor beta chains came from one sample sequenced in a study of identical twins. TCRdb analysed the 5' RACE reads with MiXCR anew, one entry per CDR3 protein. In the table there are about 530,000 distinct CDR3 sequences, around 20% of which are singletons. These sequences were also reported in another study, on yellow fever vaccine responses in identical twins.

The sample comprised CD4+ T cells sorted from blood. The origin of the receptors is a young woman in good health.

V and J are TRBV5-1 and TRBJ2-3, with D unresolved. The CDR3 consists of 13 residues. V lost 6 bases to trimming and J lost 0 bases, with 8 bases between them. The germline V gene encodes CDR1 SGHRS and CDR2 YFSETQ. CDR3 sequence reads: CASISGSTDTQYF. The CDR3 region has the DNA TGCGCCAGCATTTCTGGGAGCACAGATACGCAGTATTTT.

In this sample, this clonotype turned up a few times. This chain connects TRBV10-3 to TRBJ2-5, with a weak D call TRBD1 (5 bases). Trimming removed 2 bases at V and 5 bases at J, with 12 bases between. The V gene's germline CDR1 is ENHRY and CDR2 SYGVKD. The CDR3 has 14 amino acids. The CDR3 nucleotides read TGTGCCATCAGTGAGGACAGCCTGGGGGAGACCCAGTACTTC. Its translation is CAISEDSLGETQYF.

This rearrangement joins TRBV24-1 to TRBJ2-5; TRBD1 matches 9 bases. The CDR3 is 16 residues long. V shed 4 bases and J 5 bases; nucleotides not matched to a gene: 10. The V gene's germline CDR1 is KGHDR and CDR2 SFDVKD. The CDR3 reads CATSDLGTGSAETQYF. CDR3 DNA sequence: TGTGCCACCAGTGACCTCGGGACAGGGAGCGCGGAGACCCAGTACTTC.

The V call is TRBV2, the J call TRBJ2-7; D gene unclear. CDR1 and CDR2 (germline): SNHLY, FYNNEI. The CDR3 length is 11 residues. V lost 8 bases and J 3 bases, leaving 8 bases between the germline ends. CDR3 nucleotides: TGTGCCAGCGGGATCCTCTACGAGCAGTACTTC. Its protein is CASGILYEQYF.

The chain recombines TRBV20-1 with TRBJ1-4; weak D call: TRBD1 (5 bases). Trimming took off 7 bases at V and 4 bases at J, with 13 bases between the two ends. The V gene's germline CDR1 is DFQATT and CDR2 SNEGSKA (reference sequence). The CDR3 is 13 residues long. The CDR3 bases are TGCAGTGTCACCGACAGCATTAATGAAAAACTGTTTTTT. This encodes CSVTDSINEKLFF.

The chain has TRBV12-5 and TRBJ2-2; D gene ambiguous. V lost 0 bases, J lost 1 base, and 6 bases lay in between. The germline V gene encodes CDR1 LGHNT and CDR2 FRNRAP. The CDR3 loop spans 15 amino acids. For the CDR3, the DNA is TGTGCTAGTGGTTTGGTACACAGGAACACCGGGGAGCTGTTTTTT. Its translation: CASGLVHRNTGELFF. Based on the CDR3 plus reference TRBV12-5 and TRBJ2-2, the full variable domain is DARVTQTPRHKVTEMGQEVTMRCQPILGHNTVFWYRQTMMQGLELLAYFRNRAPLDDSGMPKDRFSAEMPDATLATLKIQPSEPRDSAVYFCASGLVHRNTGELFFGEGSRLTVL.

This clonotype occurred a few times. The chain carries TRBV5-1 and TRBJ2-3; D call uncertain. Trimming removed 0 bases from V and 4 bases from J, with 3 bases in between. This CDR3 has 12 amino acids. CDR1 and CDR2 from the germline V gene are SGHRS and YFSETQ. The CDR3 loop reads CASSLEPDTQYF. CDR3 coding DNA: TGCGCCAGCAGCTTGGAACCAGATACGCAGTATTTT.

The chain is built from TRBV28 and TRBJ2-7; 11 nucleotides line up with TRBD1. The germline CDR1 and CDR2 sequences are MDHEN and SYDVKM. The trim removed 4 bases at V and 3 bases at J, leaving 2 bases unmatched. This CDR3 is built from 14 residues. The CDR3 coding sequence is TGTGCCAGCAGTTGGGACAGGGGGAACTACGAGCAGTACGTC. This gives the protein CASSWDRGNYEQYV.

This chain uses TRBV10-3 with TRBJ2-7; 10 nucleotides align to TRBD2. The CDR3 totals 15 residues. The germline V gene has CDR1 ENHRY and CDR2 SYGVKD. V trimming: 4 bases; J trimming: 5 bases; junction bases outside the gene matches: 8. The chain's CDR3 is CAISVLAGEFNEQYF. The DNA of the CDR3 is TGTGCCATCAGTGTTCTAGCGGGAGAGTTCAACGAGCAGTACTTC.

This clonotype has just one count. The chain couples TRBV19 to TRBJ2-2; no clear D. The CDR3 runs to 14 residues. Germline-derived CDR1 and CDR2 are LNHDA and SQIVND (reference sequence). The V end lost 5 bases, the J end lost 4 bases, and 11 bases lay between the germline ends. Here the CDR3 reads CASSVGRITGELFF. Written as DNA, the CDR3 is TGTGCCAGTAGTGTCGGACGGATCACCGGGGAGCTGTTTTTT.

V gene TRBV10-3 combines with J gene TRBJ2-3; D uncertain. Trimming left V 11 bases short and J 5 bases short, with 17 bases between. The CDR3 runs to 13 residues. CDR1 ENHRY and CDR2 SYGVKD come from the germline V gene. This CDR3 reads CAQRKGMRDTQYF. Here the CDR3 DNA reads TGTGCCCAAAGGAAGGGTATGCGAGATACGCAGTATTTT.

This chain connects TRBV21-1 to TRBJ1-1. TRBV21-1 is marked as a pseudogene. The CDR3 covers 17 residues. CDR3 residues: CASSKAHPQGGGTEAFF. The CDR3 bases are TGTGCCAGCAGCAAAGCGCACCCTCAGGGAGGGGGCACTGAAGCTTTCTTT.

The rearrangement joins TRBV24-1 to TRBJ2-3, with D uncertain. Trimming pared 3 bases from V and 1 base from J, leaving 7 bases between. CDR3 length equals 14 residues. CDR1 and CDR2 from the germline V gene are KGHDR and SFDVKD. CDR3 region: CATSDVQGTDTQYF. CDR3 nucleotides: TGTGCCACCAGTGATGTTCAGGGCACAGATACGCAGTATTTT.